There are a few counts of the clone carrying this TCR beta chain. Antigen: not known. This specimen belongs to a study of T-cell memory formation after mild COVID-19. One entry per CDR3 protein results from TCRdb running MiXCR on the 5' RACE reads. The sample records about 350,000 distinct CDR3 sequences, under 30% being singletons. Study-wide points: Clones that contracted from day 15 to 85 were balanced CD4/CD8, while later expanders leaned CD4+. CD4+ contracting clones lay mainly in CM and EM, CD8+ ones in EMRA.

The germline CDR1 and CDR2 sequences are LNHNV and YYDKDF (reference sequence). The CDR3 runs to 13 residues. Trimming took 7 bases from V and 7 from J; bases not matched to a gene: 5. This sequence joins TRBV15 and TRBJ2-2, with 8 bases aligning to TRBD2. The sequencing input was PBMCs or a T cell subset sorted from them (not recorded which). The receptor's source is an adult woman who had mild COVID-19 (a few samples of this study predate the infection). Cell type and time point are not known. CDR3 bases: TGTGCCACCATGTGGGCGGGAGGCGGGGAGCTGTTTTTT. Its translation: CATMWAGGGELFF.